This T cell receptor beta chain was documented in a study of vaccination and CD4 T cells after COVID-19. Treatment noted: approximately 11-day PBMC culture with coronavirus spike peptide pools or control peptides (ViraFEST assay). Study observations and caveats: The median proportion of reactive clones detected only post-vaccination in convalescent patients was around 89%.

Turning to this clonotype: The target antigen is unknown.

With the Oncomine TCR Beta short-read assay, DNA from cultured CD4+ T cells was sequenced. TCRdb reanalysed the PCR reads using MiXCR and keeps one entry per CDR3 protein. The sample carries about 5,000 distinct CDR3 sequences, less than 60% recorded once. This CDR3 is built from 14 residues. Trimming at V came to 5 bases and at J to 5 bases, leaving 12 bases not matched to a gene. Germline V lookup: CDR1 DFQATT, CDR2 SNEGSKA (reference sequence). This sequence was found in a human donor who had recovered from COVID-19. Material: CD4+ T cells from blood, cultured in vitro. V is TRBV20-1 and J is TRBJ2-7, with 7 bases identical to TRBD1. The CDR3: CSADPTGTADEQYF. CDR3 DNA sequence: TGCAGTGCTGACCCGACCGGGACAGCGGACGAGCAGTACTTC.